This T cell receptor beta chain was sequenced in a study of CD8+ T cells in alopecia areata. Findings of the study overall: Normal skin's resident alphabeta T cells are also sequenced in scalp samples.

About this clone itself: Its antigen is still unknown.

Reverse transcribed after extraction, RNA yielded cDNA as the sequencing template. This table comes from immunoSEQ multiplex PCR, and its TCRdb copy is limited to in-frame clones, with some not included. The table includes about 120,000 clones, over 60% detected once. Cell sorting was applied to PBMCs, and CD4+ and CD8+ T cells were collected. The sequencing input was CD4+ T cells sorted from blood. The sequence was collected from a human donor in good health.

CDR3 sequence reads: CASSYSAGAWSQYF. CDR3 coding DNA: TGTGCCAGCAGTTACTCGGCCGGGGCGTGGTCCCAGTACTTC. The chain has TRBV6-5 and TRBJ2-5, with D perhaps being TRBD1 or TRBD2 (5 bases each). Germline loops: CDR1 MNHEY, CDR2 SVGAGI. Trimming stripped 0 bases from V and 9 bases from J, with 14 bases between. The CDR3 is 14 amino acids.